Reported below is one T cell receptor beta chain. The antigen is undetermined. The authors ran a second PCR of 7 to 11 cycles using a sample-barcoded 5' primer and a J-beta primer mix. TCRdb re-called the 5' RACE reads with MiXCR, one entry per CDR3 protein. The profile covers some 730,000 distinct CDR3 sequences, with 22% appearing a single time and around a fifth taken by the ten largest. The record originates from a study of blood T cells in healthy people across ages. Study-level information: Template switching captured about one barcoded beta molecule per two T cells.

The study, taken as a whole, reports: The CMV status of each donor remained undetermined, and this could have confounded shifts in expanded clonotypes.

After removal of 2 bases from V and 2 bases from J, the junction contained 6 bases not matched to a gene. The CDR3 sequence is 17 residues long. Looked up from germline, CDR1 is SGHDT and CDR2 is YYEEEE. V usage is TRBV5-6 and J usage is TRBJ2-3, with 12 positions matching TRBD2. The sequenced sample consisted of blood. This receptor was taken from a man in his 70s in good health. The CDR3 reads CASSLALAGGPTDTQYF. DNA for the CDR3: TGTGCCAGCAGCTTAGCTCTAGCGGGAGGGCCCACAGATACGCAGTATTTT.